The subject of this entry is one TCR beta chain. Its antigen is not identified. This specimen comes from a study of cytomegalovirus exposure and HLA in healthy donors. Study-level points and caveats: Cytomegalovirus-associated status was assigned to some 160 TCR beta chains.

Researchers ran the PCR with 60 Vbeta and 13 Jbeta primers. Only in-frame clones appear in the TCRdb table, and some are missing; sequencing was by immunoSEQ multiplex PCR. The sample data list about 140,000 clones. The source is a woman in her late teens or twenties in good health and CMV-seronegative. The specimen was PBMCs.

CDR3 DNA sequence: TGTGCCAGCAGCCTCAACAGACATCAGCCCCAGCATTTT. This sequence encodes CASSLNRHQPQHF. The V gene is TRBV7-2, the J gene TRBJ1-5; D unresolved. The CDR3 sequence is 13 residues long. Deletions cut 5 bases from V and 5 bases from J, with 10 bases between. Germline-derived CDR1 and CDR2 are SGHTA and FQGNSA.